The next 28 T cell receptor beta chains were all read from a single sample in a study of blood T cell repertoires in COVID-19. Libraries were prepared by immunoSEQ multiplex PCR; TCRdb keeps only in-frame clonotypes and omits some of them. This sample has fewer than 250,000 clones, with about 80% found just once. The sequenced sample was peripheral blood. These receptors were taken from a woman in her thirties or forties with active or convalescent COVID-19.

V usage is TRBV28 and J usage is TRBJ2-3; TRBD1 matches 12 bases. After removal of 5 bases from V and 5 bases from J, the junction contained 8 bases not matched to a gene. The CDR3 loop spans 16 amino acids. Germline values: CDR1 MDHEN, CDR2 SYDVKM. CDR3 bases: TGTGCCAGCAGTCCGGGACAGGGGGCGTGGGTAGATACGCAGTATTTT. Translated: CASSPGQGAWVDTQYF.

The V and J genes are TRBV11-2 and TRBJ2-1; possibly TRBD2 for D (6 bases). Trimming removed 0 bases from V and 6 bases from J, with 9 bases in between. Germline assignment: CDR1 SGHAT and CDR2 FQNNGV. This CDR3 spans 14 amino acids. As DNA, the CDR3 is TGTGCCAGCAGCTTAGATTGGCGGGGCAATGAGCAGTTCTTC. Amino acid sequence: CASSLDWRGNEQFF.

As DNA, the CDR3 is TGTGCCACCAGTGGTTATAGGGGTGATGGCTACACCTTC. Its translation: CATSGYRGDGYTF. V and J are TRBV24-1 and TRBJ1-2, with a tentative D call TRBD1 (5 bases). Germline values: CDR1 KGHDR, CDR2 SFDVKD. This CDR3 has 13 amino acids. Trimming left V 5 bases short and J 6 bases short, with 12 bases between.

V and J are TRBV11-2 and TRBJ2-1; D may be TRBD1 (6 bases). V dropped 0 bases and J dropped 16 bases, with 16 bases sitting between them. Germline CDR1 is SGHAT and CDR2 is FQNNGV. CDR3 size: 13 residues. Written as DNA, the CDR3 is TGTGCCAGCAGCTTAGATTTTAGGGGGATCATATTCTTC. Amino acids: CASSLDFRGIIFF.

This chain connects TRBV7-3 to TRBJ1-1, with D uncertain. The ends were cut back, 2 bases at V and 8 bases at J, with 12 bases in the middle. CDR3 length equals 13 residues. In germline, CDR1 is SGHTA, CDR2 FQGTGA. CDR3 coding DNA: TGTGCCAGCAGCTTACCCCAACCCGGGGAAGCTTTCTTT. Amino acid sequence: CASSLPQPGEAFF.

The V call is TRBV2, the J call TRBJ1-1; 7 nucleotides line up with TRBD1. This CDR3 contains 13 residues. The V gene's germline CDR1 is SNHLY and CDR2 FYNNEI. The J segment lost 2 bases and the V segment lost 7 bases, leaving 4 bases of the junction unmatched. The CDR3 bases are TGTGCCAGCAACCGGGACAGAAACACTGAAGCTTTCTTT. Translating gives CASNRDRNTEAFF.

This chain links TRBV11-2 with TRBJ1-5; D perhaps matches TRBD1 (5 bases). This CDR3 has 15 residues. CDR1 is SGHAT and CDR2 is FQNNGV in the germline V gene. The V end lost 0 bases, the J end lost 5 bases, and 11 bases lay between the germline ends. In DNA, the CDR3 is TGTGCCAGCAGCTTAGATACGGGGGGGGATCAGCCCCAGCATTTT. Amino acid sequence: CASSLDTGGDQPQHF. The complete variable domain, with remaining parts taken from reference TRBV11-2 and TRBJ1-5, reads EAGVAQSPRYKIIEKRQSVAFWCNPISGHATLYWYQQILGQGPKLLIQFQNNGVVDDSQLPKDRFSAERLKGVDSTLKIQPAKLEDSAVYLCASSLDTGGDQPQHFGDGTRLSIL.

The CDR3 coding sequence is TGTGCCAGCAGCCCCGACCCGGGACTAGCGGGGTACCAAGAGACCCAGTACTTC. Protein product: CASSPDPGLAGYQETQYF. This chain joins TRBV7-2 and TRBJ2-5; TRBD2 matches at 13 bases. In germline, CDR1 is SGHTA, CDR2 FQGNSA. This CDR3 contains 18 residues. After removal of 5 bases from V and 0 bases from J, the junction contained 9 bases not matched to a gene.

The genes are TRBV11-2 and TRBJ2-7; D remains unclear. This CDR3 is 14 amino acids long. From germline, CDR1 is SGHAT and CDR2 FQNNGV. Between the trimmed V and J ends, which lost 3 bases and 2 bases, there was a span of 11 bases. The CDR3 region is CASSFFRPPYEQYF. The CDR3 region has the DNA TGTGCCAGCAGCTTTTTCAGGCCCCCCTACGAGCAGTACTTC.

The CDR3 region is CASRSPGGTAYNEQFF. The CDR3 DNA is TGTGCCAGTAGATCCCCCGGGGGAACCGCTTACAATGAGCAGTTCTTC. The chain carries TRBV19 and TRBJ2-1; weak D call: TRBD2 (6 bases). CDR1 is LNHDA and CDR2 is SQIVND in the germline V gene (reference sequence). V lost 6 bases to trimming and J lost 4 bases, with 19 bases between them. There are 16 residues in the CDR3.

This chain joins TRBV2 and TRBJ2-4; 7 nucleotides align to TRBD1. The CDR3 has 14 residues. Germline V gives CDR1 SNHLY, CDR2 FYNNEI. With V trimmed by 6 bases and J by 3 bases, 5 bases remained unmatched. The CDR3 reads CASSEQGYKNIQYF. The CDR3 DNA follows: TGTGCCAGCAGCGAACAGGGGTACAAAAACATTCAGTACTTC. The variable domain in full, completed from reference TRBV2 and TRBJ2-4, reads EPEVTQTPSHQVTQMGQEVILRCVPISNHLYFYWYRQILGQKVEFLVSFYNNEISEKSEIFDDQFSVERPDGSNFTLKIRSTKLEDSAMYFCASSEQGYKNIQYFGAGTRLSVL.

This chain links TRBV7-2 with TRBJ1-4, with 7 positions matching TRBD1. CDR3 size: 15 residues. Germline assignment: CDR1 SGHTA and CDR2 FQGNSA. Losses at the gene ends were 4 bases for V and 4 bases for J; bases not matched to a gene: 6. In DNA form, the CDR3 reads TGTGCCAGCAGCTGGGGACAGTCGTATAATGAAAAACTGTTTTTT. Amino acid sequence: CASSWGQSYNEKLFF.

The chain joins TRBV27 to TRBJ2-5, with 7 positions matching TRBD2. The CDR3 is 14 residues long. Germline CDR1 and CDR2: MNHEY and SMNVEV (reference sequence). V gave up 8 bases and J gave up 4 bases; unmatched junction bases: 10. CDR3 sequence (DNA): TGTGCCAGCTATCCGAGCGGGACGCCAGAGACCCAGTACTTC. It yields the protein CASYPSGTPETQYF.

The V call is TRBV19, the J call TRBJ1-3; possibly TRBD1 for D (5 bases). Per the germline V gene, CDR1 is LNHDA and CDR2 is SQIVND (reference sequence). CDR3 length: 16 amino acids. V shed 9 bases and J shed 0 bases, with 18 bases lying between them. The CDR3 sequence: CASTPMGGNSGNTIYF. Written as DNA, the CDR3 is TGTGCCAGCACCCCGATGGGGGGAAACTCTGGAAACACCATATATTTT. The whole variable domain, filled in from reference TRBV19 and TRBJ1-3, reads DGGITQSPKYLFRKEGQNVTLSCEQNLNHDAMYWYRQDPGQGLRLIYYSQIVNDFQKGDIAEGYSVSREKKESFPLTVTSAQKNPTAFYLCASTPMGGNSGNTIYFGEGSWLTVV.

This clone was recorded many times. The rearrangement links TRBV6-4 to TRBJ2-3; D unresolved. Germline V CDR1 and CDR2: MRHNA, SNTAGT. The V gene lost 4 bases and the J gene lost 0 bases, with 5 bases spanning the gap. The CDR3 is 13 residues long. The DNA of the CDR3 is TGTGCCAGCAGTGTTCGGAGCACAGATACGCAGTATTTT. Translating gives CASSVRSTDTQYF.

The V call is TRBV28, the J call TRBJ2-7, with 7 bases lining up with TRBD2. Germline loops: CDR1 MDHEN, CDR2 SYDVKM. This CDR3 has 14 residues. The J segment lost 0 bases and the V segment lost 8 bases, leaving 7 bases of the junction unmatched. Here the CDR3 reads CASFPGTNSYEQYF. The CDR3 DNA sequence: TGTGCCAGCTTCCCCGGGACTAACTCCTACGAGCAGTACTTC.

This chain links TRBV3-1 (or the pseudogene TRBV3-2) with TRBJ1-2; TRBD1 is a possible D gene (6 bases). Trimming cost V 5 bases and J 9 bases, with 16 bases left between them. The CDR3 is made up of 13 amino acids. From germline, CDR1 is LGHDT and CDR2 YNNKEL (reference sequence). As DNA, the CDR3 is TGTGCCAGCAGCTCCCCGGATAGGGGGAGCTACACCTTC. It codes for CASSSPDRGSYTF.

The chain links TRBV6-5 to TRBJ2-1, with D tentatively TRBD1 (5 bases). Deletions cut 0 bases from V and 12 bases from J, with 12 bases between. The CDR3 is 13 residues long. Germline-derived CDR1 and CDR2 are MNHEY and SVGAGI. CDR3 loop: CASSYSIRGPQFF. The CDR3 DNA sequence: TGTGCCAGCAGTTACTCCATAAGGGGCCCGCAGTTCTTC.

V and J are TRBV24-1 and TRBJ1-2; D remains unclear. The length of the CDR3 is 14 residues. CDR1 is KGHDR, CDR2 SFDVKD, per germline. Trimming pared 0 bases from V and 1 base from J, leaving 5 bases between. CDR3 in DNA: TGTGCCACCAGTGATTTGAGGAGTAACTATGGCTACACCTTC. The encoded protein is CATSDLRSNYGYTF.

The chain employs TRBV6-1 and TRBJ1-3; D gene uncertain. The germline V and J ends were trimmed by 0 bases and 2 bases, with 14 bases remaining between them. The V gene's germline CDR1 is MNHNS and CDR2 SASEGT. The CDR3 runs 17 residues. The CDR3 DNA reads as TGTGCCAGCAGTGAAGCGATATACCGAGCTGCTGGAAACACCATATATTTT. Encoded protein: CASSEAIYRAAGNTIYF.

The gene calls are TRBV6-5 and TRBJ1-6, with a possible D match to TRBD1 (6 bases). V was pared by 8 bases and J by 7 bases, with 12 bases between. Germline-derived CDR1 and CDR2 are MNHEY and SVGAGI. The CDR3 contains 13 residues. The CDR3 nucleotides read TGTGCCAGCTCGGACAGTGTAAATTCACCCCTCCACTTT. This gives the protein CASSDSVNSPLHF.

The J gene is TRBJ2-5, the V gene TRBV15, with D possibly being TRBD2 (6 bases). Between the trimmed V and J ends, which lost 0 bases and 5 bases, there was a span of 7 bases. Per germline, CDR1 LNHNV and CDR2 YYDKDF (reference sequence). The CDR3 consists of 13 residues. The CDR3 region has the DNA TGTGCCACCAGCAGAGAGGAGGGCGAGACCCAGTACTTC. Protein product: CATSREEGETQYF. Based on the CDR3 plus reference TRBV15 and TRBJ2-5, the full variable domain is DAMVIQNPRYQVTQFGKPVTLSCSQTLNHNVMYWYQQKSSQAPKLLFHYYDKDFNNEADTPDNFQSRRPNTSFCFLDIRSPGLGDTAMYLCATSREEGETQYFGPGTRLLVL.

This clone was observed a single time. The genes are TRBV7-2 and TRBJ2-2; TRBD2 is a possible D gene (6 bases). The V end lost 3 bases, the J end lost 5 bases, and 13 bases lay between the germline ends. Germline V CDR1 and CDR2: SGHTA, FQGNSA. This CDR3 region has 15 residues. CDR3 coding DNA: TGTGCCAGCAGCTTCGGAGGGTGGGGAACCGGGGAGCTGTTTTTT. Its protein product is CASSFGGWGTGELFF.

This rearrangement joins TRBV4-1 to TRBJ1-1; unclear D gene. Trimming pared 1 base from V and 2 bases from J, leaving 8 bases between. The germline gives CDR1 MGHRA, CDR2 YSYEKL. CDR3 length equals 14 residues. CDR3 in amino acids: CASSQAGYNTEAFF. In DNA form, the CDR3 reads TGCGCCAGCAGCCAAGCCGGGTATAACACTGAAGCTTTCTTT.

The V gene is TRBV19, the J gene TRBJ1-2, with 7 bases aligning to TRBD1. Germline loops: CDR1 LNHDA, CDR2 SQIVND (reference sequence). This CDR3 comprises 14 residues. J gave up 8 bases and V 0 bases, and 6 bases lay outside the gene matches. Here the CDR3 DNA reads TGTGCCAGTAGTATAGAAAGGGACAGTCTAGGCTACACCTTC. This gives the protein CASSIERDSLGYTF.

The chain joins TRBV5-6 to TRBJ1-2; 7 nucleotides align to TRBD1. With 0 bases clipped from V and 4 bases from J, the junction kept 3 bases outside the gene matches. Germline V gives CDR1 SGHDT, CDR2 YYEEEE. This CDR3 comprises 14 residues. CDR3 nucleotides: TGTGCCAGCAGCTTGGGAACAGGGGCCTATGGCTACACCTTC. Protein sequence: CASSLGTGAYGYTF.

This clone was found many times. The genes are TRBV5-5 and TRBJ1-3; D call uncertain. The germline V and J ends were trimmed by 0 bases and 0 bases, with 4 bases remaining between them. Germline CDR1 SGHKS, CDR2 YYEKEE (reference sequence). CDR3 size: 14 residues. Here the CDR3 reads CASSLALSGNTIYF. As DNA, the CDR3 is TGTGCCAGCAGCTTGGCCCTCTCTGGAAACACCATATATTTT.

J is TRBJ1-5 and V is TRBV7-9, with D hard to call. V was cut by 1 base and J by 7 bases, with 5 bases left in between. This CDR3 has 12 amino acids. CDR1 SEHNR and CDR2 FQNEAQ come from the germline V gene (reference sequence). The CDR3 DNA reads TGTGCCAGCAGCTTAGGAGGGCAGCCCCAGCATTTT. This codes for CASSLGGQPQHF.